A selection of T cell receptor beta chains follows, all from one sample in a study of blood T cells in healthy people across ages. TCRdb re-derived calls from the 5' RACE reads in MiXCR, one entry per CDR3 protein. Of over 1,500,000 distinct CDR3 sequences in the sample, 49% were seen once. Sample: blood. Receptors originate from a woman in her forties in good health. Both conserved end residues are part of each CDR3. The D gene is left open where the match is weak. The size of a clone is reported for some rows only, either as once, few or many, or as a class for expanded clones.

v_gene: TRBV27; j_gene: TRBJ2-7; len: 14; d_gene: TRBD1; abundance: NA; CDR3aa: CASSLDRFLLEQYF; CDR3nt: TGTGCCAGCAGTTTGGACAGGTTTTTGCTTGAGCAGTACTTC
v_gene: TRBV28; j_gene: TRBJ2-3; len: 20; d_gene: TRBD1; abundance: once; CDR3aa: CASRPTFTPTGRGSTDTQYF; CDR3nt: TGTGCCAGCAGGCCCACATTCACCCCAACGGGCAGGGGGAGCACAGATACGCAGTATTTT
v_gene: TRBV5-1; j_gene: TRBJ2-1; len: 15; d_gene: NA; abundance: few; CDR3aa: CASSLAGESHNEQFF; CDR3nt: TGCGCCAGCAGCTTGGCGGGGGAGTCGCACAATGAGCAGTTCTTC
v_gene: TRBV6-6; j_gene: TRBJ2-5; len: 12; d_gene: TRBD2; abundance: NA; CDR3aa: CAGGVGQETQYF; CDR3nt: TGTGCCGGGGGGGTAGGTCAAGAGACCCAGTACTTC
v_gene: TRBV4-3; j_gene: TRBJ2-1; len: 14; d_gene: TRBD2; abundance: NA; CDR3aa: CASSPAGVGNEQFF; CDR3nt: TGCGCCAGCAGCCCAGCGGGGGTGGGCAATGAGCAGTTCTTC
v_gene: TRBV5-5; j_gene: TRBJ1-2; len: 15; d_gene: TRBD1; abundance: few; CDR3aa: CASRGQGAILYGYTF; CDR3nt: TGTGCCAGCAGGGGACAGGGGGCAATCCTCTATGGCTACACCTTC
v_gene: TRBV10-1; j_gene: TRBJ2-3; len: 13; d_gene: TRBD2; abundance: many; CDR3aa: CASSERGTDTQYF; CDR3nt: TGTGCCAGCAGTGAGCGGGGTACAGATACGCAGTATTTT
v_gene: TRBV29-1; j_gene: TRBJ2-7; len: 12; d_gene: TRBD1; abundance: few; CDR3aa: CIVGTGMGEQYF; CDR3nt: TGCATCGTCGGGACAGGGATGGGCGAGCAGTACTTC
v_gene: TRBV20-1; j_gene: TRBJ2-5; len: 16; d_gene: TRBD2; abundance: NA; CDR3aa: CSARDVAGGSFETQYF; CDR3nt: TGCAGTGCTAGAGATGTAGCGGGGGGTTCTTTCGAGACCCAGTACTTC
v_gene: TRBV12-3/TRBV12-4; j_gene: TRBJ1-4; len: 14; d_gene: NA; abundance: NA; CDR3aa: CASSRPVGGEKLFF; CDR3nt: TGTGCCAGCAGTCGACCCGTAGGGGGTGAAAAACTGTTTTTT
v_gene: TRBV7-6; j_gene: TRBJ2-7; len: 15; d_gene: TRBD2; abundance: NA; CDR3aa: CASSQPGTSGDEQYF; CDR3nt: TGTGCCAGCAGCCAACCCGGGACTAGCGGCGACGAGCAGTACTTC
v_gene: TRBV7-2; j_gene: TRBJ2-6; len: 18; d_gene: NA; abundance: NA; CDR3aa: CASSLVGTPRSGANVLTF; CDR3nt: TGTGCCAGCAGCTTAGTCGGGACCCCGCGATCTGGGGCCAACGTCCTGACTTTC
v_gene: TRBV9; j_gene: TRBJ2-1; len: 19; d_gene: TRBD2; abundance: few; CDR3aa: CASSVGSSGGVSSYNEQFF; CDR3nt: TGTGCCAGCAGCGTAGGGTCTAGCGGGGGGGTGAGCTCCTACAATGAGCAGTTCTTC
v_gene: TRBV5-1; j_gene: TRBJ1-1; len: 13; d_gene: TRBD1; abundance: NA; CDR3aa: CASGRDRATEAFF; CDR3nt: TGCGCCAGTGGCCGGGACAGGGCCACTGAAGCTTTCTTT
v_gene: TRBV6-5; j_gene: TRBJ2-5; len: 13; d_gene: NA; abundance: NA; CDR3aa: CASSYTEIETQYF; CDR3nt: TGTGCCAGCAGCTACACAGAGATCGAGACCCAGTACTTC
v_gene: TRBV28; j_gene: TRBJ1-2; len: 11; d_gene: NA; abundance: NA; CDR3aa: CAIWEGYGYTF; CDR3nt: TGTGCCATCTGGGAGGGCTATGGCTACACCTTC
v_gene: TRBV11-2; j_gene: TRBJ2-7; len: 17; d_gene: NA; abundance: once; CDR3aa: CASSLGKMGLKAYEQYF; CDR3nt: TGTGCCAGCAGCTTAGGCAAGATGGGTTTAAAGGCCTACGAGCAGTACTTC
v_gene: TRBV9; j_gene: TRBJ2-5; len: 18; d_gene: NA; abundance: NA; CDR3aa: CASSVGGEGEIFRETQYF; CDR3nt: TGTGCCAGCAGCGTAGGAGGAGAAGGAGAGATTTTTCGAGAGACCCAGTACTTC
v_gene: TRBV24-1; j_gene: TRBJ2-1; len: 17; d_gene: NA; abundance: NA; CDR3aa: CATSDGWGGGSYNEQFF; CDR3nt: TGTGCCACCAGTGATGGTTGGGGAGGAGGGTCCTACAATGAGCAGTTCTTC
v_gene: TRBV18; j_gene: TRBJ2-5; len: 18; d_gene: TRBD1; abundance: NA; CDR3aa: CASSPGRGTGTTAETQYF; CDR3nt: TGTGCCAGCTCACCAGGGCGAGGGACAGGAACTACCGCAGAGACCCAGTACTTC
v_gene: TRBV7-2; j_gene: TRBJ2-2; len: 15; d_gene: TRBD1; abundance: NA; CDR3aa: CASSHEGDRGGELFF; CDR3nt: TGTGCCAGCAGCCATGAGGGGGACAGGGGCGGGGAGCTGTTTTTT
v_gene: TRBV12-3/TRBV12-4; j_gene: TRBJ2-1; len: 13; d_gene: NA; abundance: NA; CDR3aa: CASSPGARNEQFF; CDR3nt: TGTGCCAGCAGCCCCGGGGCTAGGAATGAGCAGTTCTTC
v_gene: TRBV28; j_gene: TRBJ2-5; len: 10; d_gene: NA; abundance: NA; CDR3aa: CASKQETQYF; CDR3nt: TGTGCCAGCAAGCAAGAGACCCAGTACTTC
v_gene: TRBV7-2; j_gene: TRBJ2-3; len: 15; d_gene: NA; abundance: NA; CDR3aa: CASSLRPASTDTQYF; CDR3nt: TGTGCCAGCAGCTTAAGGCCCGCCAGCACAGATACGCAGTATTTT
v_gene: TRBV20-1; j_gene: TRBJ1-6; len: 14; d_gene: TRBD1; abundance: NA; CDR3aa: CSASPGQGASPLHF; CDR3nt: TGCAGTGCGAGCCCGGGACAGGGGGCATCACCCCTCCACTTT
v_gene: TRBV6-5; j_gene: TRBJ2-1; len: 13; d_gene: TRBD2; abundance: NA; CDR3aa: CATGLAGFNEQFF; CDR3nt: TGTGCCACGGGACTAGCGGGGTTTAATGAGCAGTTCTTC
v_gene: TRBV27; j_gene: TRBJ1-2; len: 14; d_gene: TRBD1; abundance: NA; CDR3aa: CASRGAGGVYGYTF; CDR3nt: TGTGCCAGCAGGGGGGCAGGGGGCGTCTATGGCTACACCTTC
v_gene: TRBV7-2; j_gene: TRBJ2-1; len: 17; d_gene: TRBD2; abundance: once; CDR3aa: CASSFRASGGFYNEQFF; CDR3nt: TGTGCCAGCAGCTTTAGGGCTAGCGGGGGTTTTTACAATGAGCAGTTCTTC
v_gene: TRBV28; j_gene: TRBJ2-5; len: 16; d_gene: TRBD2; abundance: NA; CDR3aa: CASSLMTSGDQETQYF; CDR3nt: TGTGCCAGCAGTCTGATGACTAGCGGAGACCAAGAGACCCAGTACTTC
v_gene: TRBV6-2/TRBV6-3; j_gene: TRBJ2-4; len: 12; d_gene: NA; abundance: NA; CDR3aa: CASSYLGNGGYF; CDR3nt: TGTGCCAGCAGTTACCTGGGGAACGGTGGGTACTTC
v_gene: TRBV20-1; j_gene: TRBJ2-3; len: 11; d_gene: NA; abundance: many; CDR3aa: CSAPPRDTQYF; CDR3nt: TGCAGTGCCCCTCCCCGGGATACGCAGTATTTT
v_gene: TRBV29-1; j_gene: TRBJ2-3; len: 12; d_gene: NA; abundance: few; CDR3aa: CSVAGARDTQYF; CDR3nt: TGCAGCGTTGCGGGGGCGCGAGATACGCAGTATTTT
v_gene: TRBV12-3/TRBV12-4; j_gene: TRBJ2-7; len: 17; d_gene: TRBD1; abundance: NA; CDR3aa: CASSLNVGTGASYEQYF; CDR3nt: TGTGCCAGCAGTCTCAACGTTGGGACAGGGGCGTCCTACGAGCAGTACTTC
v_gene: TRBV12-3/TRBV12-4; j_gene: TRBJ2-1; len: 17; d_gene: NA; abundance: NA; CDR3aa: CASSTGEGRSSYNEQFF; CDR3nt: TGTGCCAGCAGTACTGGAGAGGGAAGAAGCTCCTACAATGAGCAGTTCTTC
v_gene: TRBV10-3; j_gene: TRBJ1-5; len: 18; d_gene: TRBD1; abundance: NA; CDR3aa: CAISPGTGGGRSNQPQHF; CDR3nt: TGTGCCATCAGTCCCGGGACAGGGGGCGGAAGGAGCAATCAGCCCCAGCATTTT
v_gene: TRBV6-1; j_gene: TRBJ2-7; len: 15; d_gene: TRBD1; abundance: few; CDR3aa: CASSVTGGIGGEQYF; CDR3nt: TGTGCCAGCAGTGTGACAGGGGGAATAGGTGGCGAGCAGTACTTC
v_gene: TRBV4-2; j_gene: TRBJ2-3; len: 16; d_gene: NA; abundance: few; CDR3aa: CASSQEGGLPTDTQYF; CDR3nt: TGTGCCAGCAGCCAAGAGGGGGGGCTCCCGACAGATACGCAGTATTTT
v_gene: TRBV11-2; j_gene: TRBJ1-5; len: 16; d_gene: TRBD1; abundance: NA; CDR3aa: CASSLGQGEMSQPQHF; CDR3nt: TGTGCCAGCAGCCTAGGACAGGGAGAGATGAGTCAGCCCCAGCATTTT
v_gene: TRBV20-1; j_gene: TRBJ2-4; len: 15; d_gene: TRBD1; abundance: NA; CDR3aa: CSAKPGQGRGDIQYF; CDR3nt: TGCAGTGCTAAGCCGGGACAGGGGCGTGGGGACATTCAGTACTTC
v_gene: TRBV28; j_gene: TRBJ1-4; len: 12; d_gene: NA; abundance: few; CDR3aa: CASSLDTEKLFF; CDR3nt: TGTGCCAGCAGTTTAGACACAGAAAAACTGTTTTTT